This TCR beta chain was identified in a study of control samples from healthy donors and cancer patients. This CDR3 has 16 amino acids. V was pared by 3 bases and J by 7 bases, with 18 bases between. CDR1 and CDR2 (germline): SNHLY, FYNNEI. Profiled with immunoSEQ multiplex PCR; TCRdb holds only in-frame clones, not every one. The sample lists approximately 49,000 clones; approximately 86% were seen once. The sample comprised PBMCs. The TCR was taken from a woman between 50 and 59 years old with lung cancer. This sequence joins TRBV2 and TRBJ1-4; D possibly corresponds to TRBD1 (5 bases). The CDR3 bases are TGTGCCAGCAGTGATGGGCAGGGAGTCTTGGGTGAAAAACTGTTTTTT. Its translation is CASSDGQGVLGEKLFF.